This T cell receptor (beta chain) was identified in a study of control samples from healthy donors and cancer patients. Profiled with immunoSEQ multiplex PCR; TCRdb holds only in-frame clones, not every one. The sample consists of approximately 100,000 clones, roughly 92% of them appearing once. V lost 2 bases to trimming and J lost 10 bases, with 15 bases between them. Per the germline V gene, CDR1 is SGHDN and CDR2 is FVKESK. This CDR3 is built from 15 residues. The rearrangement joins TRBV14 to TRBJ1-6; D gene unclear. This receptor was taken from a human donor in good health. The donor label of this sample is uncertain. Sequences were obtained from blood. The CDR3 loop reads CASSQNLGGSSPLHF. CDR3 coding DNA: TGTGCCAGCAGCCAAAACTTAGGTGGAAGCTCACCCCTCCACTTT.